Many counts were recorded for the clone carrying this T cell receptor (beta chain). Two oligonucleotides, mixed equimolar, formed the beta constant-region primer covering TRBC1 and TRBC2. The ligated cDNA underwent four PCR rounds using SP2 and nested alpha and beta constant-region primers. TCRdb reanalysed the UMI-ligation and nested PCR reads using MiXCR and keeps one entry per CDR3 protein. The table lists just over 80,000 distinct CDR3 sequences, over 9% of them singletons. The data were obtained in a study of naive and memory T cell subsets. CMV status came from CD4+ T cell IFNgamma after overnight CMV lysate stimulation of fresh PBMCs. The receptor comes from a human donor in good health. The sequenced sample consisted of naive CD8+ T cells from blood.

The CDR3 reads CASSPHGGTEAFF. CDR3 nucleotides: TGTGCCAGCAGCCCCCATGGGGGGACCGAAGCTTTCTTT. This chain uses TRBV7-9 with TRBJ1-1; D possibly corresponds to TRBD1 (5 bases). V lost 5 bases to trimming and J lost 8 bases, with 15 bases between them. Germline lookup yields CDR1 SEHNR and CDR2 FQNEAQ (reference sequence). This CDR3 has 13 residues.